A selection of T cell receptor beta chains follows, all from one sample in a study of monozygotic twins with inflammatory bowel disease. Reanalyzing the 5' RACE reads, TCRdb keeps one entry per CDR3 protein, without DNA. In total, the table holds roughly 160,000 distinct CDR3 sequences. Sequencing was carried out using blood. These receptors all stem from a human donor with ulcerative colitis or Crohn's disease, or a healthy co-twin of an affected twin (not recorded which). Both conserved end residues are part of each CDR3.

CASRLAGAPDTQYF,TRBJ2-3,TRBV7-2
CSAAKITGTNQPQHF,TRBJ1-5,TRBV20-1
CASSWGTSGRADTQYF,TRBJ2-3,TRBV5-4
CASSSKGAGYTF,TRBJ1-2,TRBV7-2
CASSRSRDNTDTQYF,TRBJ2-3,TRBV11-2
CASSRAGRGDYGYTF,TRBJ1-2,TRBV5-6
CASNAPTVSMNTEAFF,TRBJ1-1,TRBV28
CASSYSKSDQETQYF,TRBJ2-5,TRBV6-5
CASSRVYEQYF,TRBJ2-7,TRBV6-2/TRBV6-3
CSAREPGQPYEQYF,TRBJ2-7,TRBV20-1
CATSTEQLDSGRISNQPQHF,TRBJ1-5,TRBV15
CASSLALGGAEQYF,TRBJ2-7,TRBV5-1
CASSYPGGTEAFF,TRBJ1-1,TRBV28
CASSLSSGGSYEQYF,TRBJ2-7,TRBV5-1
CASSQEVRVGSDTQYF,TRBJ2-3,TRBV4-3
CSVHPGQAYTEAFF,TRBJ1-1,TRBV29-1
CASSFPGQGATDTQYF,TRBJ2-3,TRBV5-1
CATSGSRDRDGVRETQYF,TRBJ2-5,TRBV24-1
CASHGSSYEQYF,TRBJ2-7,TRBV27
CASSLNVGDSLAKNIQYF,TRBJ2-4,TRBV13
CASSLAAGAPYNEQFF,TRBJ2-1,TRBV11-2
CAWGQGVTEAFF,TRBJ1-1,TRBV30
CASSYGVGTQPQHF,TRBJ1-5,TRBV6-5
CSARAWSGGRQATQYF,TRBJ2-3,TRBV20-1
CATSDGRVADTQYF,TRBJ2-3,TRBV24-1
CASSLVVSLGTGELFF,TRBJ2-2,TRBV5-1
CASSPGQGWETQYF,TRBJ2-5,TRBV3-1
CASSPGHQPQHF,TRBJ1-5,TRBV18
CATSPRAEAGNTGELFF,TRBJ2-2,TRBV15
CASSHFPGNQETQYF,TRBJ2-5,TRBV14
CASSQTGAGEQYF,TRBJ2-7,TRBV5-1
CASSPGRLYEQYF,TRBJ2-7,TRBV18
CASSLVSSTNEKLFF,TRBJ1-4,TRBV5-1
CATSEAATKQYF,TRBJ2-7,TRBV24-1
CASSSMGGSNQPQHF,TRBJ1-5,TRBV5-1
CASTMGGSVGSYGYTF,TRBJ1-2,TRBV5-1
CASSYGQAPSYEQYF,TRBJ2-7,TRBV7-9